The rows below give T cell receptor beta chains drawn from one sample of a study of blood T cell repertoires in COVID-19. Only in-frame clones appear in the TCRdb table, and some are missing; sequencing was by immunoSEQ multiplex PCR. The table includes under 75,000 clones, around 70% detected once. Sequencing used peripheral blood. These receptor sequences come from a man aged 60-69 years with acute or convalescent COVID-19. Each CDR3 is given with its conserved first and last residue. A D gene is named only where the DNA matches it firmly. A clone size is listed for some rows: how often the clone was seen (once, few, many), or a class if it is expanded.

NA	NA	TRBJ2-7	TRBV3-1/TRBV3-2	TGTGCCAGCAGCCAAGTGGGGCAGGTTGACGAGCAGTACTTC	CASSQVGQVDEQYF
NA	NA	TRBJ2-1	TRBV19	TGTGCCAGCTCAACAGGGGAGGTAACAATTAGGGGCTACAATGAGCAGTTCTTC	CASSTGEVTIRGYNEQFF
once	TRBD1	TRBJ2-1	TRBV19	TGTGCCAGCCGGACAGGGAGATCATACAATGAGCAGTTCTTC	CASRTGRSYNEQFF
NA	TRBD1	TRBJ1-2	TRBV7-3	TGTGCCAGCAGCCAGGGGGGGACAGGAAGCTACACCTTC	CASSQGGTGSYTF
NA	TRBD2	TRBJ2-1	TRBV27	TGTGCCAGCAGTTTATTAGCGGGAGGGCTCGATGAGCAGTTCTTC	CASSLLAGGLDEQFF
NA	TRBD1	TRBJ1-4	TRBV2	TGTGCCAGCAGGGACCGAGGACAGGGCGGAAAACTGTTTTTT	CASRDRGQGGKLFF
NA	NA	TRBJ2-1	TRBV28	TGTGCCAGCAGTCCAGGGGGCGGGGGCCTCTACAATGAGCAGTTCTTC	CASSPGGGGLYNEQFF
NA	NA	TRBJ2-1	TRBV2	TGTGCCAGCAGTGAAGCGCTACAGGGAGAGCAGTTCTTC	CASSEALQGEQFF
few	NA	TRBJ2-1	TRBV24-1	TGTGCCACCAGTGACGGGGGGCGGGGCTCCTACAATGAGCAGTTCTTC	CATSDGGRGSYNEQFF
NA	NA	TRBJ2-5	TRBV9	TGTGCCAGCAGCGTACCAGGGTTGGAGACCCAGTACTTC	CASSVPGLETQYF
NA	TRBD1	TRBJ2-5	TRBV7-7	TGTGCCAGCAGCCTAGGACAGGGGGAGACCCAGTACTTC	CASSLGQGETQYF
NA	NA	TRBJ1-3	TRBV7-9	TGTGCCAGCAGCTTAGGTGGGACAAACATTCACTCTGGAAACACCATATATTTT	CASSLGGTNIHSGNTIYF
hyperexpanded	TRBD1	TRBJ2-2	TRBV27	TGTGCCAGCAGTTTATTACAGGGGGCAGGGACCGGGGAGCTGTTTTTT	CASSLLQGAGTGELFF
few	NA	TRBJ2-2	TRBV5-4	TGTGCCAGCAGCAACACTAACCCCGGGGAGCTGTTTTTT	CASSNTNPGELFF
once	TRBD2	TRBJ2-7	TRBV6-5	TGTGCCAGCACCTGGCGGGGGTACGAGCAGTACTTC	CASTWRGYEQYF
NA	TRBD1	TRBJ1-6	TRBV18	TGTGCCAGCTCACAGCTCGGACAGGGAACTAATTCACCCCTCCACTTT	CASSQLGQGTNSPLHF
few	NA	TRBJ2-5	TRBV6-1	TGTGCCAGCAGTGAGGGCCCCGCCAAGGTGACCCAGTACTTC	CASSEGPAKVTQYF